This T cell receptor beta chain is drawn from a study of T cells after yellow fever vaccination. One entry per CDR3 protein results from TCRdb running MiXCR on the 5' RACE reads. This sample has roughly 330,000 distinct CDR3 sequences, with almost 4% found just once. The CDR3 is 15 residues long. CDR1 is DFQATT and CDR2 is SNEGSKA in the germline V gene (reference sequence). V dropped 6 bases and J dropped 5 bases, with 20 bases sitting between them. The sequencing used PBMCs, collected 5 days after the yellow fever booster vaccination. J is TRBJ2-1 and V is TRBV20-1; D is uncertain. The sequence was obtained from a man between 18 and 29 years old who received the YFV17D yellow fever vaccine. CDR3 residues: CSATLLVRRNNEQFF. The CDR3 DNA reads as TGCAGTGCCACGTTACTGGTCCGGCGAAACAATGAGCAGTTCTTC.